This TCR beta chain emerged from a study of naive and memory T cell subsets. This clonotype showed up just a few times. Its antigen remains unknown. CD8 T cells were positively selected from what remained after CD4 positive selection. Cells stained for CD3, CD4, CD8, CD45RA and CD27 were sorted into four subsets. The germline V and J ends were trimmed by 2 bases and 0 bases, with 14 bases remaining between them. The CDR3 sequence is 16 residues long. Study-wide results and caveats: Especially in CD8 cells, naive repertoires contained a few larger clonotypes, possibly CD45RA-re-expressing memory cells. Over 90% of naive TCR sequences appeared only once after error correction, unlike memory subsets. Diversity fell and Gini index rose from naive through CM, EM, EMRA.

The beta constant-region primer was an equimolar mix of two oligonucleotides covering TRBC1 and TRBC2. Ligated cDNA was amplified by four rounds of PCR with nested alpha and beta constant-region primers and SP2. A single record per CDR3 protein comes from TCRdb applying MiXCR to the UMI-ligation and nested PCR reads. The sample holds more than 95,000 distinct CDR3 sequences; more than 14% are singletons and the top ten take around 3%. The receptor comes from a human donor in good health. The sequencing input was naive CD8+ T cells from blood. This chain uses TRBV23-1 with TRBJ2-7; perhaps TRBD1 as D (6 bases). TRBV23-1 is noted as an ORF with a role that remains uncertain. CDR3 residues: CASSQTGTLASYEQYF. In DNA, the CDR3 is TGCGCCAGCAGTCAAACAGGGACACTGGCCTCCTACGAGCAGTACTTC.